The TCR beta chain described here comes from a study of blood T cell repertoires in COVID-19. Across the whole study: Acute-phase and convalescent COVID-19 samples originated in the United States, Italy and Spain. PBMCs, B-cell-depleted T cells, or T cells provided the cDNA or gDNA that made up the material.

Original analysis: Nucleated cell counts were estimated from reference gene primer amplification. This table comes from immunoSEQ multiplex PCR, and its TCRdb copy is limited to in-frame clones, with some not included. D and trimming were read from the DNA, whereas the V and J calls and clone size are those reported in that table. Here the sample spans 200,000 to 250,000 clones, about 80% being singletons. Trimming shortened V by 0 bases and J by 0 bases, and 18 bases separated the two germline ends. The CDR3 contains 18 residues. Germline CDR1 and CDR2: SGHTA and FQGNSA. A few counts support this clone.

Sequenced sample: peripheral blood. J is TRBJ2-7 and V is TRBV7-2; D is unresolved. The origin of this receptor is a woman aged 55-70 years with acute or convalescent COVID-19. Written as DNA, the CDR3 is TGTGCCAGCAGCTTAGCGCTAAGAGGCGGAGCATACTCCTACGAGCAGTACTTC. It translates to CASSLALRGGAYSYEQYF.